What follows are 5 T cell receptor beta chains derived from one specimen sequenced in a study of regulatory T cells in long-lasting Graves disease. Stated time point: newly diagnosed GD, antithyroid drugs for less than 3 months. Researchers made the TCR library from RNA that was extracted from PBMCs. Construction of TCR beta libraries relied on iRepertoire HTBI primers and on Arm-PCR targeting CDR3 regions. MiXCR, run by TCRdb on the multiplex PCR reads, gives a single entry per CDR3 protein. The profile covers about 610,000 distinct CDR3 sequences, with about 16% appearing a single time and around 12% taken by the ten largest. The same sample was also studied in work on T cells in Graves' hyperthyroidism and ophthalmopathy.

The sample consisted of peripheral blood mononuclear cells (PBMCs), taken at new diagnosis, from a patient treated with antithyroid drugs. The receptors come from a man aged 18-30 years with Graves disease.

This clonotype was counted at least ten times. The chain joins TRBV6-1 to TRBJ2-1, with D unresolved. The CDR3 is 13 amino acids. V lost 7 bases, J lost 3 bases, and 10 bases lay in between. Germline lookup yields CDR1 MNHNS and CDR2 SASEGT. For the CDR3, the DNA is TGTGCCAGCACTCCTCTGGACTACAATGAGCAGTTCTTC. Residues: CASTPLDYNEQFF.

In its sample, this clonotype was seen many times. The rearrangement uses TRBV5-1 and TRBJ2-7; D is unresolved. The CDR3 loop spans 15 amino acids. Trimming left V 0 bases short and J 3 bases short, with 13 bases between. In germline, CDR1 is SGHRS, CDR2 YFSETQ. The CDR3 DNA reads TGCGCCAGCAGCTTGGGTCTAGTTTCCTTCTACGAGCAGTACTTC. Translated: CASSLGLVSFYEQYF.

This clonotype was seen more than once but under ten times. This chain links TRBV9 with TRBJ1-1; D unclear. The assigned J gene may be wrong: the sequence end matches TRBJ1-6 better. CDR1 and CDR2 from the germline V gene are SGDLS and YYNGEE. The CDR3 extends over 15 amino acids. CDR3 residues: CASSGSGSPSSPLHF. The CDR3 DNA sequence: TGTGCCAGCAGCGGATCCGGGAGCCCAAGTTCACCCCTCCACTTT.

In this sample, this clonotype turned up many times. The chain combines TRBV28 with TRBJ2-3, with 8 positions matching TRBD2. The junction had 12 bases not matched to a gene; V was cut back by 5 bases and J by 2 bases. Germline CDR1 reads MDHEN; CDR2 reads SYDVKM. This CDR3 comprises 17 residues. The CDR3 DNA reads as TGTGCCAGCAGTGGGGGGGGCGGGAGGCTTCTCACAGATACGCAGTATTTT. Its protein is CASSGGGGRLLTDTQYF.

At least ten counts were recorded for this clonotype. This chain joins TRBV2 and TRBJ2-3; D is unresolved. Germline V lookup: CDR1 SNHLY, CDR2 FYNNEI. The CDR3 is made up of 13 amino acids. Trimming pared 4 bases from V and 4 bases from J, leaving 9 bases between. CDR3 sequence: CASSGTNPDTQYF. As DNA, the CDR3 is TGTGCCAGCAGTGGGACGAATCCAGATACGCAGTATTTT. The variable domain in full, completed from reference TRBV2 and TRBJ2-3, reads EPEVTQTPSHQVTQMGQEVILRCVPISNHLYFYWYRQILGQKVEFLVSFYNNEISEKSEIFDDQFSVERPDGSNFTLKIRSTKLEDSAMYFCASSGTNPDTQYFGPGTRLTVL.